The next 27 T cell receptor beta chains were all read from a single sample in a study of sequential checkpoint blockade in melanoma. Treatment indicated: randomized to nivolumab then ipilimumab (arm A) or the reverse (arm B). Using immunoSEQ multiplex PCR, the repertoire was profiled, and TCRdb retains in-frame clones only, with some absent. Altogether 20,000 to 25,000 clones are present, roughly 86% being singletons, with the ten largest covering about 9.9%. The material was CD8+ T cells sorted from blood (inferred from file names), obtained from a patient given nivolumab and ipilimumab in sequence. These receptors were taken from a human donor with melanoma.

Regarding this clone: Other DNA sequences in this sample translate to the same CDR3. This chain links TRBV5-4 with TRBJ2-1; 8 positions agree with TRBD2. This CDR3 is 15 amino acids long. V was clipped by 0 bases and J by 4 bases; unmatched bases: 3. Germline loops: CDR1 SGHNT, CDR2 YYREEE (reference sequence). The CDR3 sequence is CASSLGAGGYNEQFF. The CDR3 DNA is TGTGCCAGCAGCTTGGGCGCGGGAGGTTACAATGAGCAGTTCTTC.

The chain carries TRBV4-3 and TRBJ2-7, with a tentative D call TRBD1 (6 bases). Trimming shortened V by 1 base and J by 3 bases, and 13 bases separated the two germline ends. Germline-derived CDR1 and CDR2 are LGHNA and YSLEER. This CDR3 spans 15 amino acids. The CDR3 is CASSQGKGHSYEQYF. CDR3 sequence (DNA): TGCGCCAGCAGCCAAGGGAAGGGACATAGCTACGAGCAGTACTTC.

The CDR3 reads CATSRPQGAGATDTQYF. Written as DNA, the CDR3 is TGTGCCACCAGCCGACCACAGGGGGCGGGGGCCACAGATACGCAGTATTTT. The J gene is TRBJ2-3, the V gene TRBV15; TRBD1 matches 9 bases. Germline V gene lookup returns CDR1 LNHNV and CDR2 YYDKDF (reference sequence). The V gene end was trimmed by 5 bases and the J gene end by 2 bases; junction bases not matched to a gene: 11. This CDR3 spans 17 amino acids.

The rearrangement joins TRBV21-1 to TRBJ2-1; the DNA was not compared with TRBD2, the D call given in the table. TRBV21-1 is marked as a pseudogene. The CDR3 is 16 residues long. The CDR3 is CASSRPDGRGNNEQFF. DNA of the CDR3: TGTGCCAGCAGCAGGCCGGACGGACGAGGGAACAATGAGCAGTTCTTC.

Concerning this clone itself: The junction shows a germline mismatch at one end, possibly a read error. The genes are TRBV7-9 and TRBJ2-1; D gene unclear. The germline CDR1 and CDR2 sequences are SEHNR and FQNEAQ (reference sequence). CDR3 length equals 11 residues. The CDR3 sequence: CASNQAMEQIF. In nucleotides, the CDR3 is TGTGCCAGCAATCAAGCCATGGAGCAGATCTTC.

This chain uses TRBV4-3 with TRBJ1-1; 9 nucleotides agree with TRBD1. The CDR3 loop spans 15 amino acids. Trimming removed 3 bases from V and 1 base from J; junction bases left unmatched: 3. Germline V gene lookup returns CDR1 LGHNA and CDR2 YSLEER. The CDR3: CASSHGQGWNTEAFF. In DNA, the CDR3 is TGCGCCAGCAGCCACGGACAGGGGTGGAACACTGAAGCTTTCTTT.

CDR3: CASSVPGQPYNEQFF. CDR3 nucleotides: TGTGCCAGCAGTGTTCCGGGACAGCCTTACAATGAGCAGTTCTTC. The chain combines TRBV27 with TRBJ2-1; 7 nucleotides align to TRBD1. Germline CDR1 is MNHEY and CDR2 is SMNVEV (reference sequence). V shed 5 bases, J shed 4 bases, and the junction held 8 bases outside the gene matches. This CDR3 region has 15 residues.

The DNA of the CDR3 is TGCAGCGTCGTAGACAGGGAGAGCTACAATGAGCAGTTCTTC. Translation: CSVVDRESYNEQFF. The V call is TRBV29-1, the J call TRBJ2-1; the match to TRBD1 covers 7 bases. This CDR3 has 14 residues. The germline CDR1 and CDR2 sequences are SQVTM and ANQGSEA. J was trimmed by 3 bases and V by 6 bases; bases with no gene match: 8.

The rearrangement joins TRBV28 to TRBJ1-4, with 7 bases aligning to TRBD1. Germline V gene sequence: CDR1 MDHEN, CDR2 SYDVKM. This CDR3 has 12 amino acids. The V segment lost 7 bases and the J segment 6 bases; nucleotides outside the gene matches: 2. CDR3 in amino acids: CASKTGYEKLFF. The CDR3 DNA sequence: TGTGCCAGCAAGACAGGGTATGAAAAACTGTTTTTT. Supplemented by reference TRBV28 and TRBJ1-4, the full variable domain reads DVKVTQSSRYLVKRTGEKVFLECVQDMDHENMFWYRQDPGLGLRLIYFSYDVKMKEKGDIPEGYSVSREKKERFSLILESASTNQTSMYLCASKTGYEKLFFGSGTQLSVL.

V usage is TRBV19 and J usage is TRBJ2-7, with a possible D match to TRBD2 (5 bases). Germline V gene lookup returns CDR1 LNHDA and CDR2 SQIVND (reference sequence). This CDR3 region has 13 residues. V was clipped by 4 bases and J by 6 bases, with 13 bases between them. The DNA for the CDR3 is TGTGCCAGTAGTACCATACTAGTAACCGAGCAGTACTTC. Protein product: CASSTILVTEQYF.

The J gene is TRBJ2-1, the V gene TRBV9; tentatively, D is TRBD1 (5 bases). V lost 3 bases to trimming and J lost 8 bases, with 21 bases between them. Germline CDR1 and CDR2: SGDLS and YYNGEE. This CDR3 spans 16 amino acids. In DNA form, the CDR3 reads TGTGCCAGCAGCGCCTCAGGGTCAGGCCAATTCGATGAGCAGTTCTTC. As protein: CASSASGSGQFDEQFF.

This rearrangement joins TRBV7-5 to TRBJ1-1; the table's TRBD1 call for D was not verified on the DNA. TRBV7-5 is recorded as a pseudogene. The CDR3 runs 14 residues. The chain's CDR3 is CASPTLGLDTEAFF. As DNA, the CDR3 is TGTGCCAGCCCGACTTTGGGGCTGGACACTGAAGCTTTCTTT.

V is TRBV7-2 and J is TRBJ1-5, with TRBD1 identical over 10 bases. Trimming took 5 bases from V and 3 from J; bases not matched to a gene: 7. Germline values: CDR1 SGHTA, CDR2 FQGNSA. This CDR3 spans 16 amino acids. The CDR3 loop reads CASSASDRGNNQPQHF. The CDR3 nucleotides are TGTGCCAGCAGCGCCTCGGACAGGGGGAACAATCAGCCCCAGCATTTT.

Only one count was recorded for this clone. Here the CDR3 reads CASSATRGTDTQYF. The DNA for the CDR3 is TGTGCCAGCAGCGCCACGAGGGGGACAGATACGCAGTATTTT. The rearrangement uses TRBV11-3 and TRBJ2-3; D possibly corresponds to TRBD1 (6 bases). Looked up from germline, CDR1 is SGHNT and CDR2 is YENEEA. The V end was cut by 5 bases, the J end by 3 bases, with 12 bases between. The CDR3 sequence is 14 residues long.

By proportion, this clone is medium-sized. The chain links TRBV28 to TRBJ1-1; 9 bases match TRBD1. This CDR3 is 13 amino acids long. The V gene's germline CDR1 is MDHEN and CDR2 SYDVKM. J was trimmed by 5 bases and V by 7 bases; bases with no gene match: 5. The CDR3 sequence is CASTRDRVTEAFF. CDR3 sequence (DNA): TGTGCCAGCACCCGGGACAGGGTTACTGAAGCTTTCTTT.

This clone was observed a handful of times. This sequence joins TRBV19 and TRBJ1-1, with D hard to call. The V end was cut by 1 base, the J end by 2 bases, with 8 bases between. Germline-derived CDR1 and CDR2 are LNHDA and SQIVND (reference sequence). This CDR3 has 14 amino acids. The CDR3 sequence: CASSIATANTEAFF. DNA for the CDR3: TGTGCCAGTAGTATAGCTACAGCCAACACTGAAGCTTTCTTT.

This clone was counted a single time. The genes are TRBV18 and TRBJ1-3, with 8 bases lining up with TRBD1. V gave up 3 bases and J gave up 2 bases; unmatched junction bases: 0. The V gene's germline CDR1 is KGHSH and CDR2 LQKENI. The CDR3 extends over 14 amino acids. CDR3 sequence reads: CASSPDRAGNTIYF. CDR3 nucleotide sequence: TGTGCCAGCTCACCGGACAGGGCTGGAAACACCATATATTTT.

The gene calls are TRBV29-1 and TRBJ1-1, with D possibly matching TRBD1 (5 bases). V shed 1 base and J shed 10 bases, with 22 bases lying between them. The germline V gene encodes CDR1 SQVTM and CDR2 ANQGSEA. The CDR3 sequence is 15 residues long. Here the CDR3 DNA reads TGCAGCGTTGAAGCTCAGGGTCCAACGTCGTGGGGAGCTTTCTTT. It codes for CSVEAQGPTSWGAFF.

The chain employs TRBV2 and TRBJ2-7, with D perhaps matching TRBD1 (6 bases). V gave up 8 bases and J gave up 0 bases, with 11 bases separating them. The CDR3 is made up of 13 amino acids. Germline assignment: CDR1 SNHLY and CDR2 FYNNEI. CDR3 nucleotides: TGTGCCAGCGGTGGGACATTCTCCTACGAGCAGTACTTC. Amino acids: CASGGTFSYEQYF.

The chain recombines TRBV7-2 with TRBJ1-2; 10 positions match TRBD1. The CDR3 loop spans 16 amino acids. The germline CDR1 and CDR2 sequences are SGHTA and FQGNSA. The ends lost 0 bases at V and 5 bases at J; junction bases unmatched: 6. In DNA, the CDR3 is TGTGCCAGCAGCTTAGCAGCAGGGACAGGGGATTATGGCTACACCTTC. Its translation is CASSLAAGTGDYGYTF.

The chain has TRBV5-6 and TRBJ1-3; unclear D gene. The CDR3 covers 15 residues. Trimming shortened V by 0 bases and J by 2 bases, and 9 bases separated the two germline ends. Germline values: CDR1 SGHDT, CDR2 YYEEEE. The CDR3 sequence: CASSLGSAPGNTIYF. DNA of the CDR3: TGTGCCAGCAGCTTGGGGAGTGCCCCTGGAAACACCATATATTTT.

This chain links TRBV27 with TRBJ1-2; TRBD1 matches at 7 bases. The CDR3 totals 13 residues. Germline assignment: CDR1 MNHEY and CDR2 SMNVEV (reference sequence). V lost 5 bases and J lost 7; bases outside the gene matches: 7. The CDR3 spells CASSVSGGSGYTF. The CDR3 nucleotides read TGTGCCAGCAGTGTTTCAGGGGGATCTGGCTACACCTTC.

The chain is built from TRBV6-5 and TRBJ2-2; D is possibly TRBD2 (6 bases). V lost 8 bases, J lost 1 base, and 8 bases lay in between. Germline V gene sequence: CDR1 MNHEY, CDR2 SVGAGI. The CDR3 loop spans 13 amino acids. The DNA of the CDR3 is TGTGCCAGCGGGGGGATGAACACCGGGGAGCTGTTTTTT. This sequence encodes CASGGMNTGELFF.

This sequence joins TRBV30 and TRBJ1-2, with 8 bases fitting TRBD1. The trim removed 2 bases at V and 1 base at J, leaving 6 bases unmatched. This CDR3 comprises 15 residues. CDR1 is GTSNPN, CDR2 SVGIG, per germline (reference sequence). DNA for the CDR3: TGTGCCTGGAGTCCCAGGGGGCGTTATAACTATGGCTACACCTTC. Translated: CAWSPRGRYNYGYTF.

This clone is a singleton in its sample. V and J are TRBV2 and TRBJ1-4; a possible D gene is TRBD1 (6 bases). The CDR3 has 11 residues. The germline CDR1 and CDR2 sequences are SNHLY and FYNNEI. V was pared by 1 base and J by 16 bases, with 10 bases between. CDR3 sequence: CASSEDRAQFF. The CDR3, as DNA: TGTGCCAGCAGTGAAGACAGGGCCCAGTTTTTT.

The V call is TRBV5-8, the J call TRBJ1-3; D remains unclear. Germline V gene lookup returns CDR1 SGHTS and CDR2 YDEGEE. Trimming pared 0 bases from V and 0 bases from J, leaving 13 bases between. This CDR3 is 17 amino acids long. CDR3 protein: CASSLGPAGPSGNTIYF. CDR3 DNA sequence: TGTGCCAGCAGCTTGGGTCCCGCAGGTCCCTCTGGAAACACCATATATTTT.

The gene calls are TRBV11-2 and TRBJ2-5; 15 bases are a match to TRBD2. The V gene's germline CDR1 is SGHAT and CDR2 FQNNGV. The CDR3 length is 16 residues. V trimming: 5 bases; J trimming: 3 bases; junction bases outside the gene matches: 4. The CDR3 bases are TGTGCCAGCAGCCCCCGGACTAGCGGGAGGGAAGAGACCCAGTACTTC. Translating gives CASSPRTSGREETQYF.